Sequencing of this T cell receptor beta chain was carried out in a study of control samples from healthy donors and cancer patients. CDR3 size: 11 residues. Trimming took off 7 bases at V and 7 bases at J, with 11 bases between the two ends. The germline gives CDR1 DFQATT, CDR2 SNEGSKA (reference sequence). The assay was immunoSEQ multiplex PCR, and TCRdb's table has in-frame clones only and misses some. The sample has about 180,000 clones, around nine tenths seen once; the top ten hold about 1.4%. This clone came up once. Specimen: blood. This receptor was obtained from a man between 25 and 39 years old in good health. The rearrangement links TRBV20-1 to TRBJ2-1; D is unclear. The CDR3 sequence: CSGSLGNEQFF. CDR3 DNA: TGCAGTGGGAGCCTCGGGAATGAGCAGTTCTTC.